Listed below are T cell receptor beta chains from one sample, sequenced in a study of control samples from healthy donors and cancer patients. Repertoires were generated with immunoSEQ multiplex PCR, while TCRdb's copy carries only in-frame clones and drops some. The table lists 350,000 to 450,000 clones, more than 80% of them singletons. The sequencing input was PBMCs. These receptors all come from a middle-aged man with head and neck cancer. The CDR3 runs from the conserved cysteine through the conserved F or W. D genes are given only for firm matches. The size entry is marked missing in some rows and otherwise reads once, few, many or a size class.

TRBD1,TRBJ2-5,TRBV7-3,12,.,TGTGCCAGCAGCCCCGGACAGGGAATTATGTACTTC,CASSPGQGIMYF
.,TRBJ2-7,TRBV5-5,14,.,TGTGCCAGCAGCTTGCTAAAGGGGGCCTACGAGCAGTACTTC,CASSLLKGAYEQYF
.,TRBJ2-2,TRBV9,17,.,TGTGCCAGCAGCGTAGTCTCTCTTGGGAAGAACACCGGGGAGCTGTTTTTT,CASSVVSLGKNTGELFF
TRBD2,TRBJ2-7,TRBV28,17,.,TGTGCCAGCAGTTTCAGAGGCTGGACTAGCGGGAGTAACGAGCAGTACTTC,CASSFRGWTSGSNEQYF
.,TRBJ2-5,TRBV9,15,.,TGTGCCAGCAGCGTGGTAGCCGACGGCAGAGAGACCCAGTACTTC,CASSVVADGRETQYF
TRBD1,TRBJ2-1,TRBV24-1,15,once,TGTGCCACCAGTGATTGGGCAGGGGGCAGGAATGAGCAGTTCTTC,CATSDWAGGRNEQFF
.,TRBJ2-1,TRBV24-1,17,.,TGTGCCACCAGTGAGGGATACCGGGAGACCTCGAAGAATGAGCAGTTCTTC,CATSEGYRETSKNEQFF
.,TRBJ2-1,TRBV6-5,13,.,TGTGCCAGCAGGAACCCACCGGGCGATGAGCAGTTCTTC,CASRNPPGDEQFF
.,TRBJ2-2,TRBV5-6,16,.,TGTGCCAGCAGCCCAGCGACAGGAATGAACACCGGGGAGCTGTTTTTT,CASSPATGMNTGELFF
.,TRBJ1-2,TRBV28,16,few,TGTGCCAGCACTGCGGGCAAAGGACAGCACCTCGGAGGCTACACCTTC,CASTAGKGQHLGGYTF
.,TRBJ2-7,TRBV6-6,14,.,TGTGCCAGCAAGGGTCCGGAAAACTACTACGAGCAGTACTTC,CASKGPENYYEQYF
.,TRBJ1-1,TRBV30,15,.,TGTGCCTGGAGTCAAAGGGGATCGTCAGGCACTGAAGCTTTCTTT,CAWSQRGSSGTEAFF
.,TRBJ1-5,TRBV7-9,14,few,TGTGCCAGCAGCTTCGCACAGGCGCATCAGCCCCAGCATTTT,CASSFAQAHQPQHF
TRBD1,TRBJ1-6,TRBV2,16,.,TGTGCCACCGGCCCGGGACAGCAAAGATATAATTCACCCCTCCACTTT,CATGPGQQRYNSPLHF
TRBD2,TRBJ2-1,TRBV19,16,.,TGTGCCAGTAGCACCCTTAGCGGGGGCTCCTACAATGAGCAGTTCTTC,CASSTLSGGSYNEQFF
.,TRBJ1-2,TRBV24-1,14,.,TGTGCCACCAGTGATTTTGAGACAGGCTATGGCTACACCTTC,CATSDFETGYGYTF
TRBD1,TRBJ1-1,TRBV29-1,13,.,TGCAGCGTTGTCAGGGGGGGAAACACTGAAGCTTTCTTT,CSVVRGGNTEAFF
.,TRBJ2-2,TRBV12-3/TRBV12-4,13,.,TGTGCCAGCAAAGGTCTTAACACCGGGGAGCTGTTTTTT,CASKGLNTGELFF
.,TRBJ1-3,TRBV30,13,.,TGTGCCTGGAGTGTAACCACTGGAAACACCATATATTTT,CAWSVTTGNTIYF
.,TRBJ2-2,TRBV12-3/TRBV12-4,12,few,TGTGCCAGCAGTTTGACCCCCGGGGAGCTGTTTTTT,CASSLTPGELFF
.,TRBJ2-1,TRBV7-2,13,.,TGTGCCAGCGAGTTGGCTTCCTACAATGAGCAGTTCTTC,CASELASYNEQFF
.,TRBJ2-2,TRBV5-1,14,.,TGCGCCAGCAGCTTGCGGCAGGACACCGGGGAGCTGTTTTTT,CASSLRQDTGELFF
TRBD1,TRBJ2-7,TRBV6-5,14,.,TGTGCCAGCCACAGGACAGGGTCAAGTTCCGAGCAGTACTTC,CASHRTGSSSEQYF
TRBD1,TRBJ2-1,TRBV6-5,13,few,TGTGCCAGCAGTACAAAACAGGGGAATGAGCAGTTCTTC,CASSTKQGNEQFF
TRBD1,TRBJ2-5,TRBV5-1,16,.,TGCGCCAGCAGCTTTACTCCGGGACAGGGGAGGGAGACCCAGTACTTC,CASSFTPGQGRETQYF
TRBD1,TRBJ1-1,TRBV28,15,.,TGTGCCAGCAGTCCGACGACAGGGGGGGACACTGAAGCTTTCTTT,CASSPTTGGDTEAFF
.,TRBJ2-1,TRBV6-6,12,.,TGTGCCAGCAGTGTCGTTCAGATAGAGCAGTTCTTC,CASSVVQIEQFF
.,TRBJ2-1,TRBV9,13,.,TGTGCCAGCAGCGTAGACAGGAACAATGAGCAGTTCTTC,CASSVDRNNEQFF
TRBD1,TRBJ2-3,TRBV29-1,14,.,TGCAGCGTTGACGTAGGACAGGGTGGGGATACGCAGTATTTT,CSVDVGQGGDTQYF
.,TRBJ2-3,TRBV19,16,.,TGTGCCAGTAGTATGGGAGGCGGGGGCGGTGTAAATACGCAGTATTTT,CASSMGGGGGVNTQYF
.,TRBJ2-2,TRBV6-4,15,.,TGTGCCAGCAGTGACTCCCCAACGATCACCGGGGAGCTGTTTTTT,CASSDSPTITGELFF
.,TRBJ1-5,TRBV6-2/TRBV6-3,15,.,TGTGCCAGCAGTTACCAGGACAGCTCCAATCAGCCCCAGCATTTT,CASSYQDSSNQPQHF
.,TRBJ1-1,TRBV10-2,13,.,TGCGCCAGCAGTGAACGAGGTACCGCTGAAGCTTTCTTT,CASSERGTAEAFF
.,TRBJ1-2,TRBV19,11,.,TGTGCCAGCCGGGAGGGCTATGGCTACACCTTC,CASREGYGYTF
TRBD1,TRBJ2-7,TRBV7-9,17,.,TGTGCCAGCAGCTCTCCAGGGGGATCTACCTTATCCTACGAGCAGTACTTC,CASSSPGGSTLSYEQYF
.,TRBJ2-1,TRBV5-1,17,.,TGCGCCAGCAGCTTGGAGGGATTGGTCGCGGGCGACAATGAGCAGTTCTTC,CASSLEGLVAGDNEQFF
TRBD1,TRBJ2-3,TRBV4-3,17,.,TGCGCCAGCAGCCAAGATCCAGGGGACAGCCCGCCTGATACGCAGTATTTT,CASSQDPGDSPPDTQYF
.,TRBJ1-1,TRBV11-2,12,.,TGTGCCAGCAGCCCCCAAGGCACTGAAGCTTTCTTT,CASSPQGTEAFF
.,TRBJ1-1,TRBV7-2,11,.,TGTGCCAGCAGCTCGTTGGCTGAAGCTTTCTTT,CASSSLAEAFF
.,TRBJ1-5,TRBV11-2,15,.,TGTGCCAGCAGCCCAAATCCGGATCCCAATCAGCCCCAGCATTTT,CASSPNPDPNQPQHF
.,TRBJ2-3,TRBV3-1/TRBV3-2,13,.,TGTGCCAGCAGCCAATCCTCGACAGATACGCAGTATTTT,CASSQSSTDTQYF
.,TRBJ2-7,TRBV24-1,15,.,TGTGCCACCAGTGCCCCACTGGGGGGCTCCTACGAGCAGTACTTC,CATSAPLGGSYEQYF
.,TRBJ2-2,TRBV9,16,.,TGTGCCAGCAGCATCCAAGTTATCTTGAACACCGGGGAGCTGTTTTTT,CASSIQVILNTGELFF
.,TRBJ2-2,TRBV6-5,14,.,TGTGCCAGCAGCCTCGCCATGAACACCGGGGAGCTGTTTTTT,CASSLAMNTGELFF